This T cell receptor beta chain emerged from a study of cytomegalovirus exposure and HLA in healthy donors. Study background: Within an early data release were tens of millions of unique TCRs drawn from HLA-typed donors. Study-wide results and limits: A later analysis reportedly identified an Asian-associated ancestry cluster as carrying fewer N-insertions than the 666-donor mean. Follow-up analysis later connected one missense variant in DCLRE1C with trimming of TCR beta V- and J-genes. Apart from CMV serostatus, no immune exposure information was available.

This clone was seen just once. Its antigen is unknown. Both 60 Vbeta primers and 13 Jbeta primers went into the PCR. TCRdb keeps only in-frame clones here, not all; method: immunoSEQ multiplex PCR. The sample gives under 150,000 clones, approximately 61% of which show up once; around 2.5% is in the top ten. Germline CDR1 and CDR2: SGHRS and YFSETQ. Trimming pared 6 bases from V and 5 bases from J, leaving 13 bases between. The CDR3 is made up of 13 amino acids. This chain joins TRBV5-1 and TRBJ2-3; D perhaps matches TRBD2 (5 bases). The TCR was taken from a woman between 35 and 50 years old in good health and CMV-seronegative. The sample taken for sequencing was PBMCs. The CDR3 here is CASKWSEGDTQYF. The DNA of the CDR3 is TGCGCCAGCAAGTGGTCAGAGGGAGATACGCAGTATTTT.